This T cell receptor beta chain was documented in a study of cytomegalovirus exposure and HLA in healthy donors. Broader study findings: Later work associated roughly 15,000 TCR beta sequences with HLA alleles at 0.05 false discovery rate. For presence/absence analyses, sequencing depth was assumed to be roughly uniform across donors. TCR beta V segments were, for the most part, productive about 87% or about 30% of the time in an earlier analysis.

V was trimmed by 2 bases and J by 6 bases, leaving 7 bases between them. The germline gives CDR1 SGHTA, CDR2 FQGTGA. There are 13 residues in the CDR3. Primers for the PCR totalled 60 Vbeta and 13 Jbeta. Using immunoSEQ multiplex PCR, the repertoire was profiled, and TCRdb retains in-frame clones only, with some absent. The sample holds 130,000 or so clones, roughly 90% seen once. A note on this clone: Its antigen is still unknown.

Material: PBMCs. This clonotype originated in a middle-aged woman in good health and CMV-seronegative. The chain links TRBV7-3 to TRBJ2-2; D remains unclear. CDR3 DNA: TGTGCCAGCAGCTTAGAGTACGCCGGGGAGCTGTTTTTT. Translation: CASSLEYAGELFF. The full variable domain, in which reference TRBV7-3 and TRBJ2-2 provide the parts outside the CDR3, is GAGVSQTPSNKVTEKGKYVELRCDPISGHTALYWYRQSLGQGPEFLIYFQGTGAADDSGLPNDRFFAVRPEGSVSTLKIQRTERGDSAVYLCASSLEYAGELFFGEGSRLTVL.